This entry is about one T cell receptor beta chain. This table comes from immunoSEQ multiplex PCR, and its TCRdb copy is limited to in-frame clones, with some not included. The sample yields 200,000 to 250,000 clones, 75% to 95% seen once. This sample was taken from a study of cytomegalovirus exposure and HLA in healthy donors. The V and J ends lost 3 bases and 9 bases respectively, with 12 bases between them. This CDR3 region has 13 residues. Germline V gene data show CDR1 as SGHAT and CDR2 as FQNNGV. The chain joins TRBV11-2 to TRBJ1-5, with a tentative D call TRBD1 (5 bases). This sequence was found in a woman under 30 in good health and CMV-seronegative. Sequences were obtained from PBMCs. The CDR3 coding sequence is TGTGCCAGCAGCTTGGGGGGTCTAAGGCCCCAGCATTTT. It encodes CASSLGGLRPQHF.